A selection of T cell receptor beta chains follows, all from one sample in a study of radiation and T cells in renal cell carcinoma. The data were produced by immunoSEQ multiplex PCR, yet TCRdb's version contains in-frame clones alone and is incomplete. The table records some 58,000 clones, around three quarters of them present only once. The starting material was blood, obtained from a patient whose treatment included radiotherapy and nephrectomy. The receptors stem from a man in his sixties with renal cell carcinoma. The CDR3 runs from the conserved cysteine through the conserved F or W. Each record gives: CDR3 length, J gene, clone size, V gene, D gene, CDR3 DNA, CDR3 protein. D genes are given only for firm matches. Clone sizes are given selectively: once, few, many, or a class where the clone is expanded.

14	TRBJ2-1	few	TRBV10-1	-	TGCGCCAGCAATGAGGAGGAGGGATACAATGAGCAGTTCTTC	CASNEEEGYNEQFF
17	TRBJ2-5	-	TRBV7-9	TRBD2	TGTGCCAGCAGAAGGACTAGCGGGGGGGCCGACCAAGAGACCCAGTACTTC	CASRRTSGGADQETQYF
15	TRBJ1-3	-	TRBV27	-	TGTGCCAGCAGGTTATGGGCCGGAGTTAGAAACACCATATATTTT	CASRLWAGVRNTIYF
15	TRBJ2-2	-	TRBV5-6	TRBD2	TGTACCAGCAGCCTACAGCGGGGGGGCACCGGGGAGCTGTTTTTT	CTSSLQRGGTGELFF
13	TRBJ2-1	-	TRBV11-3	-	TGTGCCAGCAGCCCTAGGGGGGACAATGAGCAGTTCTTC	CASSPRGDNEQFF
15	TRBJ1-4	once	TRBV9	-	TGTGCCAGCAGCGTAGCAGGGGCTTCAGGTGAAAAACTGTTTTTT	CASSVAGASGEKLFF
16	TRBJ2-7	-	TRBV6-1	-	TGTGCCAGCAGTGAATCGGGCGGGGGCTCAGTCCACGAGCAGTACTTC	CASSESGGGSVHEQYF
15	TRBJ2-5	once	TRBV10-3	-	TGTGCCACCGCGGATAGCGGAGATGAGGGTGAGACCCAGTACTTC	CATADSGDEGETQYF
15	TRBJ1-5	-	TRBV5-6	-	TGTGCCAGCAGCTTGGCCGGCGGGGGCAGACAGCCCCAGCATTTT	CASSLAGGGRQPQHF
14	TRBJ2-2	-	TRBV18	-	TGTGCCAGCTCACCACCCCTGGGCACCGGGGAGCTGTTTTTT	CASSPPLGTGELFF
14	TRBJ1-6	-	TRBV6-5	TRBD1	TGTGCCAGCAGAGTGACAGGGAGCAGTTCACCCCTCCACTTT	CASRVTGSSSPLHF
16	TRBJ2-1	-	TRBV5-4	TRBD1	TGTGCCAGCAGCTTGGAGGGCAGGGGGAAGGTCAATGAGCAGTTCTTC	CASSLEGRGKVNEQFF
13	TRBJ2-7	-	TRBV10-3	-	TGTGCCATCAGTGAGTCGAGCCGCTACGAGCAGTACTTC	CAISESSRYEQYF
14	TRBJ2-3	-	TRBV6-6	-	TGTGCCAGCAGCCGCGCCCTTGGGTCGGGTACGCAGTATTTT	CASSRALGSGTQYF
13	TRBJ1-4	-	TRBV6-5	-	TGTGCCAGCAGTCGACGGGATAATGAAAAACTGTTTTTT	CASSRRDNEKLFF
15	TRBJ1-6	-	TRBV6-1	TRBD1	TGTGCCAGCAGTGAAGTTGACAGGGGTGATTCACCCCTCCACTTT	CASSEVDRGDSPLHF
13	TRBJ2-5	-	TRBV2	-	TGTGCCAGCAACAGGGTGGATCAAGAGACCCAGTACTTC	CASNRVDQETQYF
16	TRBJ2-5	once	TRBV6-5	-	TGTGCCAGCAGTTACTCGCCGGGAGAGGTACAAGAGACCCAGTACTTC	CASSYSPGEVQETQYF
15	TRBJ1-1	many	TRBV18	TRBD1	TGTGCCAGCTCACGTAACCGGGACAGGGACACTGTAGCTTTCTTT	CASSRNRDRDTVAFF
14	TRBJ2-3	-	TRBV11-3	TRBD2	TGTGCCAGCAGCTTACTAGCGGGGGGGAGTACGCAGTATTTT	CASSLLAGGSTQYF
14	TRBJ2-2	-	TRBV2	TRBD1	TGTGCCAGCGGGGGGACAGGGGGGACCGGGGAGCTGTTTTTT	CASGGTGGTGELFF
16	TRBJ2-1	-	TRBV4-2	TRBD2	TGTGCCAGCAGCCAAGAGGGCGGGGGGGTGGACAATGAGCAGTTCTTC	CASSQEGGGVDNEQFF
12	TRBJ2-1	-	TRBV7-8	-	TGTGCCAGCAGCTACAGTGGTAATGAGCAGTTCTTC	CASSYSGNEQFF